This TCR beta chain comes out of a study of blood T cell repertoires in COVID-19. In the study overall: From T cells, B-cell-depleted T cells, or PBMCs came the material, which was cDNA or gDNA.

V lost 4 bases to trimming and J lost 4 bases; unmatched junction nucleotides: 7. The CDR3 is 15 residues long. The germline CDR1 and CDR2 sequences are MNHEY and SVGEGT. Original data processing: Amplifying reference gene primers gave estimates of nucleated cell counts. Profiling relied on immunoSEQ multiplex PCR, and the TCRdb table lists in-frame clones only, not all of them. That table furnishes V, J and clone size, whereas the DNA furnished D and trimming. This sample carries some 300,000 clones, under 90% of them seen once, and the ten largest clones take roughly a tenth. Recruits, aged about 18 to 100 years, lived in 24 US areas.

This chain uses TRBV6-2 or TRBV6-3 with TRBJ1-2, with 9 bases that match TRBD1. The TCR sequence derives from a woman in her twenties or thirties who had recovered from COVID-19. Material for sequencing was PBMCs or T cells enriched from blood (not recorded which). The CDR3 loop reads CASSSPGQGRYGYTF. CDR3 nucleotide sequence: TGTGCCAGCAGTTCTCCGGGACAGGGCCGCTATGGCTACACCTTC.